Here is one T cell receptor beta chain with its context. Its antigen is still unknown. The junction had 6 bases not matched to a gene; V was cut back by 6 bases and J by 3 bases. CDR3 length: 15 amino acids. Looked up from germline, CDR1 is MNHNY and CDR2 is SVGAGI (reference sequence). This entry is derived from a study of cytomegalovirus exposure and HLA in healthy donors. Whole-study findings and limits: In a later analysis, TCR beta V- and J-gene trimming was associated with a missense DCLRE1C variant. A previous analysis found most TCR beta V segments productive roughly 87% or roughly 30% of the time.

Primers: 60 Vbeta forward and 13 Jbeta reverse. Profiling relied on immunoSEQ multiplex PCR, and the TCRdb table lists in-frame clones only, not all of them. The repertoire table contains fewer than 200,000 clones. The specimen was PBMCs. This sequence joins TRBV6-6 and TRBJ1-3, with 9 bases that match TRBD1. This clonotype originated in a man aged 30 to 39 in good health and CMV-seronegative. CDR3 region: CASRPDRGSGNTIYF. CDR3 nucleotide sequence: TGTGCCAGCAGACCGGACAGGGGAAGTGGAAACACCATATATTTT.